Presented here are 2 T cell receptor beta chains from one specimen sequenced in a study of human T cells and chemical hapten exposure (dated by TCRdb to 2020 to 2022). Taken with the paper, the label for time point translates to: patch test 2, 6 weeks after DPC sensitization. In the paper's terms, the treatment or condition label means: therapeutic diphenylcyclopropenone sensitization with weekly scalp DPC. Library preparation used RACE. The sample was run on a NextSeq 500. The public reads were reanalyzed by TCRdb: fastp trimming at Q25, MiXCR alignment, in-frame beta chains only. Duplicate CDR3 protein sequences are folded into a single record with the most common DNA and genes. The sample data list approximately 40,000 distinct CDR3 sequences, and roughly 3.3% of these were observed just once. Approximately 6.7% of the sample belongs to the ten largest clones. This sample comprised whole blood, obtained in connection with sensitization to the hapten diphenylcyclopropenone (DPC). These receptors were obtained from a man between 40 and 49 years old with alopecia areata. Some clones in this sample may be carry-over from other donors' samples.

This clonotype was detected only a few times. CDR3 coding DNA: TGTGCCAGCAGCTTAGGAGGAGGGGTTGCTAATTCACCCCTCCACTTT. Residues: CASSLGGGVANSPLHF. The genes are TRBV13 and TRBJ1-6; the D gene is possibly TRBD1 (5 bases). The CDR3 sequence is 16 residues long. CDR1 and CDR2 (germline): PRHDT, FYEKMQ (reference sequence). The ends were cut back, 0 bases at V and 6 bases at J, with 12 bases in the middle.

This clonotype was detected many times. V and J are TRBV7-9 and TRBJ2-6; D uncertain. The CDR3 runs to 13 residues. V lost 2 bases, J lost 2 bases, and 1 base lay in between. In germline, CDR1 is SEHNR, CDR2 FQNEAQ (reference sequence). CDR3 nucleotide sequence: TGTGCCAGCAGCTTAACTGGGGCCAACGTCCTGACTTTC. Protein sequence: CASSLTGANVLTF.